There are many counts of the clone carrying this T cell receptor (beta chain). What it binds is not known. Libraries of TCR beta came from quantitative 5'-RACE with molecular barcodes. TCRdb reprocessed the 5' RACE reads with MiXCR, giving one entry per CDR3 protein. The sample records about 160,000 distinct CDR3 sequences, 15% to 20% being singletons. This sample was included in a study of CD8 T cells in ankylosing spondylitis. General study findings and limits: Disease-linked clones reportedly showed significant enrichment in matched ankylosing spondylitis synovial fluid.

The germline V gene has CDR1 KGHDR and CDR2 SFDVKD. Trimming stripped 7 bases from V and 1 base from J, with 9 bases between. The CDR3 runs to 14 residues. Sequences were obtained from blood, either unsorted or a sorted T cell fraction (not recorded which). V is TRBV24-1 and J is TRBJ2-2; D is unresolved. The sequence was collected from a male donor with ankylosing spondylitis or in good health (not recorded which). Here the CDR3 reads CATRPGGNTGELFF. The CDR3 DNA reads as TGTGCCACCAGGCCGGGCGGGAACACCGGGGAGCTGTTTTTT.